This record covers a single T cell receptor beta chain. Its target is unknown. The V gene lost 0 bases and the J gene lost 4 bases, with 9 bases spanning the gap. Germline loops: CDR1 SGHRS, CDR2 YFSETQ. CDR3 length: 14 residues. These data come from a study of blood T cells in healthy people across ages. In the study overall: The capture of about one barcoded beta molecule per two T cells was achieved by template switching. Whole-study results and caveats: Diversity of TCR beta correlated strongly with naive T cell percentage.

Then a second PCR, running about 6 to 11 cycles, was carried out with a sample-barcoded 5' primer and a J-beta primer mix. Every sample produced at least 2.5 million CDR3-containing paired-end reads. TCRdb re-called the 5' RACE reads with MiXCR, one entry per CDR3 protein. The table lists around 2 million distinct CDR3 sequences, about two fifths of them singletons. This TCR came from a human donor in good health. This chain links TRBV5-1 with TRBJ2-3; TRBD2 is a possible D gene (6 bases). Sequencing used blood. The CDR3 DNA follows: TGCGCCAGCAGCTTGGGACTAGATTCAGATACGCAGTATTTT. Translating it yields CASSLGLDSDTQYF.